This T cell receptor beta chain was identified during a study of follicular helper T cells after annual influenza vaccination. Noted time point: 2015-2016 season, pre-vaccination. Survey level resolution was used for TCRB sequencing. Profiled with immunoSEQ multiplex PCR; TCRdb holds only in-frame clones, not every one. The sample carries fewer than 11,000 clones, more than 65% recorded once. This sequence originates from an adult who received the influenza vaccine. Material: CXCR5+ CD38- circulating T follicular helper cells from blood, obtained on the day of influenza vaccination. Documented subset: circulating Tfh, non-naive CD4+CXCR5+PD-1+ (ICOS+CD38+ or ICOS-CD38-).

CDR3 sequence reads: CASRGTGFQPQHF. The CDR3, as DNA: TGTGCCAGCAGGGGGACAGGCTTTCAGCCCCAGCATTTT. The genes are TRBV25-1 and TRBJ1-5; 8 nucleotides line up with TRBD1. J was trimmed by 6 bases and V by 6 bases; bases with no gene match: 4. Germline-derived CDR1 and CDR2 are MGHDK and SYGVNS. The CDR3 covers 13 residues.